A selection of T cell receptor beta chains follows, all from one sample in a study of blood T cell repertoires in COVID-19. Assay: immunoSEQ multiplex PCR; the TCRdb copy retains only in-frame clones and omits some. The sample yields under 140,000 clones, 75% to 80% seen once. Sequencing input: peripheral blood. All receptors come from a woman older than 75 with active or convalescent COVID-19. Each CDR3 is given without its conserved first and last residue. Size is omitted from some rows. Given values are once, few, many or a class for expanded clones.

J	size	V	CDR3
TRBJ2-5	.	TRBV2	ASSGEETQY
TRBJ2-7	few	TRBV28	AAAGLAGLHEQY
TRBJ1-1	.	TRBV18	ASSPIQGPSGEAF
TRBJ2-3	.	TRBV5-1	ASSPSPRGLAEGGDTQY
TRBJ2-1	.	TRBV14	ASSQALAGNEQF
TRBJ1-1	.	TRBV18	ASSPLAVNTEAF
TRBJ2-5	.	TRBV7-7	ASSSLAGPQETQY
TRBJ1-5	.	TRBV5-8	ASSEKTGRSHDQPQH
TRBJ2-3	.	TRBV27	ASSLATSGYSTDTQY
TRBJ2-5	.	TRBV13	ASSRLGTPQETQY
TRBJ2-4	once	TRBV11-2	ASSLGPSRLAKNIQY
TRBJ2-1	.	TRBV24-1	ATSDLGTRYNEQF
TRBJ1-2	.	TRBV18	ASSADRGSLGYT
TRBJ2-7	.	TRBV5-6	ASSPRLSYEQY
TRBJ2-5	.	TRBV5-1	ASDTGQLQETQY
TRBJ2-7	.	TRBV28	ASSPRTPTYEQY
TRBJ2-2	once	TRBV5-1	ASSPTASGRGTGELF
TRBJ2-2	.	TRBV2	ASSARANTGELF
TRBJ1-2	.	TRBV28	ASRTTAFNYGYT
TRBJ2-7	few	TRBV2	ASSLGTVLAYEQY
TRBJ1-3	.	TRBV5-6	ASHWGLSGNTIY
TRBJ2-7	.	TRBV4-1	ASSQEDRVFGYEQY
TRBJ2-3	.	TRBV9	ASSVRGATDTQY
TRBJ2-7	.	TRBV12-5	ASGLVKLAGGYEQY
TRBJ2-1	.	TRBV2	ASSRQGPGYNEQF
TRBJ2-1	.	TRBV9	ASSPGLVRNEQF
TRBJ2-1	.	TRBV7-9	ASSRPGLAGGIEQF
TRBJ1-1	once	TRBV5-6	ASSLAGTGTF
TRBJ1-3	few	TRBV7-9	ASRHTGSSGNTIY
TRBJ1-4	.	TRBV27	ASSLASLPEKLF
TRBJ2-1	.	TRBV27	ASSLKLAGARSYNEQF
TRBJ2-7	.	TRBV25-1	ASSESLGLAGAYEQY
TRBJ1-1	few	TRBV7-2	ASSLDRAQAF
TRBJ2-3	.	TRBV6-5	ASGRGQSTDTQY
TRBJ2-7	.	TRBV27	ASSLREGGDEQY
TRBJ2-7	.	TRBV19	ASSSRGRIKGKY
TRBJ1-1	.	TRBV9	ASSVVRADGFTEAF
TRBJ1-1	once	TRBV10-3	AISGGQGEAF
TRBJ1-2	.	TRBV5-4	ASSLAAQGMALQGS
TRBJ2-3	.	TRBV11-3	ASSPSGRHDTQY
TRBJ1-2	.	TRBV27	ASSLSLGRGYGYT
TRBJ1-2	few	TRBV7-6	ASSLVRGPNYGYT
TRBJ1-2	few	TRBV6-5	ASSYHIEGRNYGYT
TRBJ2-7	.	TRBV5-1	ASSQSGDSYEQY
TRBJ2-7	.	TRBV15	ATSSRGRGYEQY
TRBJ2-3	.	TRBV4-2	ASSQHRGGRGTDTQY
TRBJ2-3	once	TRBV5-4	ASASKREGTDTQY
TRBJ2-3	.	TRBV4-1	ASSQGRSTDTQY
TRBJ2-5	.	TRBV5-5	ASSFRTSGRASRETQY
TRBJ2-7	.	TRBV10-3	AISVGAEDEQY
TRBJ2-7	.	TRBV11-2	ASSLSILYEQY
TRBJ2-1	.	TRBV19	ASSFRFEQF
TRBJ2-5	few	TRBV7-8	ASSPRLAGTFQETQY
TRBJ2-7	.	TRBV7-9	ASSSGGTETYEQY
TRBJ2-5	.	TRBV15	ATSGSAETQY
TRBJ1-5	many	TRBV18	ASSPSGDGNQPQH
TRBJ1-1	.	TRBV7-9	ASSPSIGGGTRTEAF
TRBJ2-5	.	TRBV6-5	ASRPGQLRETQY
TRBJ2-7	.	TRBV19	ASSSTRDSYEQY